The present TCR beta chain was sequenced within a study of T cells in Graves' hyperthyroidism and ophthalmopathy. Study-wide results and caveats: Most clonotypes that expanded in the thyroid above 0.001 also showed up in blood. Ophthalmopathy, which appeared later, was predicted by the model a median around 6.9 months before onset.

Diagnosis relied on clinical symptoms, serum thyroxine and TRAb, thyroid ultrasound and orbital computed tomography. The PBMCs studied were ones that came from approximately 9.9 ml fresh peripheral blood. This clonotype showed up just a few times. Its antigen is undetermined. The CDR3 spans 15 residues. Germline lookup yields CDR1 LGHDT and CDR2 YNNKEL (reference sequence). Trimming removed 4 bases from V and 5 bases from J, with 17 bases in between. Amplification yielded TCR beta CDR3 regions, with RNA transcripts as the source. First-round RT-PCR of the TCR CDR3 relied on the HTBI primer set. Using its own MiXCR run on the multiplex PCR reads, TCRdb lists one record per CDR3 protein. The table records hundreds of thousands of distinct CDR3 sequences, roughly 37% of them present only once.

This rearrangement joins TRBV3-1 to TRBJ1-1; D gene uncertain. The receptor's source is a young man with Graves' hyperthyroidism. Specimen: blood. The CDR3 reads CASSPVGRAGTEAFF. The CDR3 nucleotides read TGTGCCAGCAGCCCGGTCGGGAGGGCTGGGACTGAAGCTTTCTTT.